A single sample is the source of the 21 T cell receptor beta chains below, sequenced in a study of brain T cells in children with intractable seizures. Specified time point: blood from clinic visit 5 months post-surgery; TSC patient then seizure free. Generated by immunoSEQ multiplex PCR, the TCRdb table keeps only in-frame clones and is missing some. This table has 340,000 or so clones, 85% to 95% appearing once. The starting material was peripheral blood, obtained roughly 5 months after surgery. Receptors were obtained from a boy younger than two with tuberous sclerosis and intractable seizures.

This chain links TRBV10-3 with TRBJ2-5; D is uncertain. Germline V gene sequence: CDR1 ENHRY, CDR2 SYGVKD. The CDR3 sequence is 13 residues long. V dropped 0 bases and J dropped 0 bases, with 2 bases sitting between them. The CDR3 sequence: CAISESDQETQYF. The CDR3 DNA sequence: TGTGCCATCAGTGAGTCAGACCAAGAGACCCAGTACTTC.

This chain connects TRBV25-1 to TRBJ2-3; unclear D gene. This CDR3 has 15 amino acids. CDR1 is MGHDK, CDR2 SYGVNS, per germline. The V gene lost 6 bases and the J gene lost 1 base, with 14 bases spanning the gap. CDR3 amino acids: CASSAVYWGTDTQYF. Written as DNA, the CDR3 is TGTGCCAGCAGCGCCGTCTACTGGGGCACAGATACGCAGTATTTT.

The V gene is TRBV24-1, the J gene TRBJ2-2; D is unclear. This CDR3 contains 11 residues. V gave up 5 bases and J gave up 5 bases, with 2 bases separating them. From germline, CDR1 is KGHDR and CDR2 SFDVKD. The CDR3 DNA sequence: TGTGCCACCAGTGTTACCGGGGAGCTGTTTTTT. It specifies CATSVTGELFF.

This chain links TRBV19 with TRBJ2-6, with 8 bases lining up with TRBD1. From germline, CDR1 is LNHDA and CDR2 SQIVND (reference sequence). CDR3 length equals 15 residues. Germline trimming cut 8 bases from V and 2 bases from J; bases unmatched to any gene: 5. The DNA for the CDR3 is TGTGCCAGTGGGGCAGGGGGCGCTGGGGCCAACGTCCTGACTTTC. It yields the protein CASGAGGAGANVLTF.

The chain joins TRBV21-1 to TRBJ2-7; the table's TRBD2 call for D was not verified on the DNA. TRBV21-1 is a pseudogene segment. There are 18 residues in the CDR3. DNA for the CDR3: TGTGCCAGCAGCAAAGATGGGGCACCGGTAGCGGGTTCCTACGAGCAGTACTTC. Protein product: CASSKDGAPVAGSYEQYF.

This CDR3 is CASSDFDQSGTLYEKLFF. For the CDR3, the DNA is TGTGCCAGCAGTGATTTTGACCAAAGCGGGACTCTTTATGAAAAACTGTTTTTT. The rearrangement uses TRBV6-1 and TRBJ1-4; a possible D gene is TRBD1 (5 bases). The V and J ends lost 3 bases and 6 bases respectively, with 23 bases between them. CDR1 and CDR2 (germline): MNHNS, SASEGT. The CDR3 has 18 residues.

As regards this clone: Mismatch with germline at one junction end may stem from a read error. The chain joins TRBV2 to TRBJ2-7, with a tentative D call TRBD2 (5 bases). CDR3 length equals 14 residues. Germline CDR1 SNHLY, CDR2 FYNNEI. The CDR3 coding sequence is TGTGCCAGCAGACCCGAGAGGACTCCCTACGGGCAGTACTTC. This codes for CASRPERTPYGQYF. Full variable domain (rest looked up from reference TRBV2 and TRBJ2-7): EPEVTQTPSHQVTQMGQEVILRCVPISNHLYFYWYRQILGQKVEFLVSFYNNEISEKSEIFDDQFSVERPDGSNFTLKIRSTKLEDSAMYFCASRPERTPYGQYFGPGTRLTVT.

The CDR3 sequence is CATIQLAGGYNEQFF. DNA for the CDR3: TGCGCCACCATACAACTAGCGGGGGGCTACAATGAGCAGTTCTTC. This chain joins TRBV10-1 and TRBJ2-1, with TRBD2 identical over 12 bases. Losses at the gene ends were 10 bases for V and 3 bases for J; bases not matched to a gene: 7. This CDR3 is built from 15 residues. Germline V gives CDR1 WNHNN, CDR2 SYGVQD (reference sequence).

This clone was observed once. This chain uses TRBV19 with TRBJ2-7; D not certain. From germline, CDR1 is LNHDA and CDR2 SQIVND (reference sequence). The CDR3 contains 15 residues. V was trimmed by 4 bases and J by 7 bases, leaving 20 bases between them. The CDR3 DNA reads as TGTGCCAGTAGTACCCCCCGGGCGCGTTTGGGAGAGCAGTACTTC. This codes for CASSTPRARLGEQYF.

Comments on this clone: Other DNA sequences of this sample code for an identical CDR3. The chain uses TRBV30 and TRBJ2-2; D possibly matches TRBD1 or TRBD2 (5 bases each). Trimming removed 1 base at V and 5 bases at J, with 5 bases between. CDR1 and CDR2 (germline): GTSNPN, SVGIG (reference sequence). CDR3 length equals 12 residues. CDR3 loop: CAWSGGTGELFF. The CDR3 DNA reads as TGTGCCTGGAGTGGGGGGACCGGGGAGCTGTTTTTT.

This rearrangement joins TRBV7-9 to TRBJ2-7; 9 bases align to TRBD2. This CDR3 is 15 amino acids long. The V segment lost 6 bases and the J segment 5 bases; nucleotides outside the gene matches: 11. CDR1 SEHNR and CDR2 FQNEAQ come from the germline V gene (reference sequence). CDR3 region: CASRPRGRGGDEQYF. The CDR3 bases are TGTGCCAGCAGACCCCGGGGGCGGGGGGGCGACGAGCAGTACTTC.

This chain joins TRBV20-1 and TRBJ1-1; D gene uncertain. The CDR3 extends over 14 amino acids. The V and J ends lost 3 bases and 1 base respectively, with 12 bases between them. CDR1 is DFQATT, CDR2 SNEGSKA, per germline (reference sequence). As DNA, the CDR3 is TGCAGTGCTAGTCCGTTTACAGAGAACACTGAAGCTTTCTTT. Protein product: CSASPFTENTEAFF.

The genes are TRBV30 and TRBJ2-5; 7 nucleotides align to TRBD2. After removal of 0 bases from V and 4 bases from J, the junction contained 11 bases not matched to a gene. CDR3 size: 16 residues. In germline, CDR1 is GTSNPN, CDR2 SVGIG (reference sequence). CDR3 in DNA: TGTGCCTGGAGTGTAGTATGGGGGAGGGTTGGAGAGACCCAGTACTTC. This codes for CAWSVVWGRVGETQYF.

The chain combines TRBV9 with TRBJ1-2; D unresolved. V was shortened by 0 bases and J by 4 bases, with 7 bases between the two germline ends. CDR1 is SGDLS, CDR2 YYNGEE, per germline. The CDR3 loop spans 13 amino acids. CDR3 sequence reads: CASSVGGIYGYTF. The CDR3 DNA follows: TGTGCCAGCAGCGTAGGAGGGATCTATGGCTACACCTTC. Full variable domain (missing parts from reference TRBV9 and TRBJ1-2): DSGVTQTPKHLITATGQRVTLRCSPRSGDLSVYWYQQSLDQGLQFLIQYYNGEERAKGNILERFSAQQFPDLHSELNLSSLELGDSALYFCASSVGGIYGYTFGSGTRLTVV.

This chain connects TRBV11-2 to TRBJ2-7; TRBD2 agrees at 13 bases. Looked up from germline, CDR1 is SGHAT and CDR2 is FQNNGV. The CDR3 contains 15 residues. Unmatched junction bases numbered 6, after V lost 5 bases and J lost 5 bases. The CDR3 DNA reads TGTGCCAGCAGCCCCCGGACTAGCGGGAGCCACGAGCAGTACTTC. Translation: CASSPRTSGSHEQYF.

The rearrangement uses TRBV6-5 and TRBJ1-6; no reliable D call. The CDR3 consists of 13 residues. Germline values: CDR1 MNHEY, CDR2 SVGAGI. The V and J ends lost 8 bases and 8 bases respectively, with 13 bases between them. CDR3: CASARSSHSPLHF. The CDR3 region has the DNA TGTGCCAGCGCGCGGTCCTCCCATTCACCCCTCCACTTT.

The genes are TRBV14 and TRBJ2-7, with TRBD1 matching over 8 bases. With V trimmed by 4 bases and J by 3 bases, 8 bases remained unmatched. Looked up from germline, CDR1 is SGHDN and CDR2 is FVKESK. This CDR3 has 15 amino acids. For the CDR3, the DNA is TGTGCCAGCAGCCGGATAGGGGACAGGCTCTACGAGCAGTACTTC. Protein: CASSRIGDRLYEQYF.

This clone showed up just a few times. The V call is TRBV6-5, the J call TRBJ2-1; 9 positions match TRBD2. Trimming took 0 bases from V and 7 from J; bases not matched to a gene: 7. Germline assignment: CDR1 MNHEY and CDR2 SVGAGI. CDR3 length: 16 residues. The CDR3: CASSYSSAGGNNEQFF. CDR3 in DNA: TGTGCCAGCAGTTACTCATCCGCGGGGGGGAATAATGAGCAGTTCTTC.

This clone was observed a single time. The chain's CDR3 is CATSDTTGDYNEQFF. As DNA, the CDR3 is TGTGCCACCAGTGATACGACAGGGGACTACAATGAGCAGTTCTTC. The chain links TRBV24-1 to TRBJ2-1; 8 positions agree with TRBD1. The CDR3 is 15 amino acids. V trimming: 3 bases; J trimming: 3 bases; junction bases outside the gene matches: 3. From germline, CDR1 is KGHDR and CDR2 SFDVKD.

The rearrangement joins TRBV28 to TRBJ1-6, with TRBD1 matching over 7 bases. Trimming at V came to 5 bases and at J to 8 bases, leaving 12 bases not matched to a gene. Germline V CDR1 and CDR2: MDHEN, SYDVKM. The CDR3 loop spans 16 amino acids. CDR3: CASSPNRDSVYSPLHF. For the CDR3, the DNA is TGTGCCAGCAGTCCTAACCGGGACAGCGTATATTCACCCCTCCACTTT.

Only a few counts were recorded for this clone. This rearrangement joins TRBV10-1 to TRBJ1-5, with 7 nucleotides matching TRBD1. The CDR3 is made up of 13 amino acids. Germline trimming cut 11 bases from V and 0 bases from J; bases unmatched to any gene: 4. In germline, CDR1 is WNHNN, CDR2 SYGVQD (reference sequence). The CDR3 loop is CAARGGSNQPQHF. In nucleotides, the CDR3 is TGCGCCGCCAGGGGGGGTAGCAATCAGCCCCAGCATTTT.